Following are 24 T cell receptor beta chains from one sample sequenced in a study of blood T cell repertoires in COVID-19. The table came from immunoSEQ multiplex PCR; TCRdb's copy has only in-frame clones and leaves some out. The table shows tens of thousands of clones, with over 70% occurring only once. Material: peripheral blood. These receptors were collected from a woman older than 75 with active or convalescent COVID-19.

The rearrangement uses TRBV29-1 and TRBJ1-6, with 8 bases aligning to TRBD1. The CDR3 contains 12 residues. CDR1 is SQVTM, CDR2 ANQGSEA, per germline. CDR3 protein: CSGGQACSPLHF. The CDR3 DNA sequence: TGCAGTGGGGGACAGGCATGTTCACCCCTCCACTTT.

This chain uses TRBV6-6 with TRBJ2-1; possible D gene TRBD2, 6 bases. The germline V and J ends were trimmed by 7 bases and 6 bases, with 16 bases remaining between them. This CDR3 is built from 14 residues. Germline V gene lookup returns CDR1 MNHNY and CDR2 SVGAGI (reference sequence). This CDR3 reads CASTEDYLGNEQFF. The CDR3 coding sequence is TGTGCCAGCACCGAGGACTATTTAGGCAATGAGCAGTTCTTC.

The rearrangement joins TRBV5-6 to TRBJ2-7, with 9 nucleotides matching TRBD1. With 4 bases clipped from V and 2 bases from J, the junction kept 10 bases outside the gene matches. CDR1 is SGHDT, CDR2 YYEEEE, per germline. The CDR3 consists of 16 residues. The CDR3, as DNA: TGTGCCAGCAGCCACTTCCGGGACAGGGAACCCTACGAGCAGTACTTC. Amino acid sequence: CASSHFRDREPYEQYF.

The chain is built from TRBV27 and TRBJ2-7, with TRBD2 identical over 8 bases. The CDR3 is made up of 14 amino acids. The junction had 6 bases not matched to a gene; V was cut back by 1 base and J by 7 bases. CDR1 is MNHEY, CDR2 SMNVEV, per germline (reference sequence). The CDR3 spells CASSLWTSPGEQYF. The CDR3 nucleotides read TGTGCCAGCAGTTTATGGACTAGCCCAGGAGAGCAGTACTTC.

This clone occurred once. The V call is TRBV6-2 or TRBV6-3, the J call TRBJ2-1; D may be TRBD2 (6 bases). The germline V gene has CDR1 MNHEY and CDR2 SVGEGT. V dropped 2 bases and J dropped 4 bases, with 12 bases sitting between them. CDR3 size: 15 residues. DNA for the CDR3: TGTGCCAGCAGTTACGGGGGTAGCGGTTACAATGAGCAGTTCTTC. Translated: CASSYGGSGYNEQFF.

The chain couples TRBV29-1 to TRBJ2-1; 8 bases are shared with TRBD1. Germline CDR1 SQVTM, CDR2 ANQGSEA. The CDR3 has 12 amino acids. V gave up 7 bases and J gave up 7 bases; unmatched junction bases: 6. DNA of the CDR3: TGCAGCGAACATACAGGGGGGAATGAGCAGTTCTTC. Amino acids: CSEHTGGNEQFF.

V is TRBV18 and J is TRBJ1-1; unclear D gene. Trimming left V 6 bases short and J 5 bases short, with 28 bases between. The CDR3 length is 18 residues. Germline V gives CDR1 KGHSH, CDR2 LQKENI. CDR3 in DNA: TGTGCCAGCTCCCCCATCTTTGGGCGTACCCGATGGGTAACTGAAGCTTTCTTT. Amino acids: CASSPIFGRTRWVTEAFF.

The chain carries TRBV5-1 and TRBJ2-5; 10 positions agree with TRBD2. The length of the CDR3 is 16 residues. In germline, CDR1 is SGHRS, CDR2 YFSETQ. The V segment lost 0 bases and the J segment 5 bases; nucleotides outside the gene matches: 7. The CDR3: CASSLGSSGSGETQYF. CDR3 nucleotide sequence: TGCGCCAGCAGCTTGGGATCTAGCGGGAGTGGGGAGACCCAGTACTTC.

The chain joins TRBV4-2 to TRBJ2-1; a possible D gene is TRBD2 (6 bases). The V gene lost 2 bases and the J gene lost 8 bases, with 28 bases spanning the gap. The CDR3 length is 19 residues. The germline V gene has CDR1 LGHNA and CDR2 YNFKEQ. The CDR3: CASSQRKTRLGPISDEQFF. The CDR3 bases are TGTGCCAGCAGCCAACGCAAAACCAGACTAGGCCCAATTAGCGATGAGCAGTTCTTC.

The chain is built from TRBV19 and TRBJ2-7, with TRBD1 identical over 7 bases. The CDR3 is 15 residues long. Germline CDR1 LNHDA, CDR2 SQIVND (reference sequence). V was clipped by 5 bases and J by 0 bases; unmatched bases: 7. Here the CDR3 reads CASSPARDSSYEQYF. CDR3 DNA sequence: TGTGCCAGTAGTCCCGCAAGGGACAGCTCCTACGAGCAGTACTTC.

The chain uses TRBV19 and TRBJ1-5; D uncertain. Per germline, CDR1 LNHDA and CDR2 SQIVND (reference sequence). The length of the CDR3 is 9 residues. With 3 bases removed from V and 13 bases from J, the gap between germline ends came to 4 bases. CDR3 DNA: TGTGCCAGTAGTATTATTCAGCATTTT. This encodes CASSIIQHF. Together with reference TRBV19 and TRBJ1-5, the CDR3 gives the full variable domain: DGGITQSPKYLFRKEGQNVTLSCEQNLNHDAMYWYRQDPGQGLRLIYYSQIVNDFQKGDIAEGYSVSREKKESFPLTVTSAQKNPTAFYLCASSIIQHFGDGTRLSIL.

The chain has TRBV6-2 or TRBV6-3 and TRBJ1-2; D is unclear. Germline CDR1 is MNHEY and CDR2 is SVGEGT. This CDR3 region has 14 residues. With 5 bases removed from V and 8 bases from J, the gap between germline ends came to 18 bases. The CDR3 nucleotides are TGTGCCAGCAGTGACACGGCCTTGTTTGGCGGCTACACCTTC. This gives the protein CASSDTALFGGYTF.

V gene TRBV5-1 combines with J gene TRBJ2-1; 9 bases match TRBD2. J was trimmed by 5 bases and V by 1 base; bases with no gene match: 7. Germline V gene sequence: CDR1 SGHRS, CDR2 YFSETQ. This CDR3 spans 16 amino acids. The DNA of the CDR3 is TGCGCCAGCAGCTTGTATAGGACTAGCGATAACAATGAGCAGTTCTTC. Its translation is CASSLYRTSDNNEQFF.

The J gene is TRBJ2-2, the V gene TRBV7-3; D is possibly TRBD2 (6 bases). The CDR3 has 14 residues. Germline values: CDR1 SGHTA, CDR2 FQGTGA. V was pared by 5 bases and J by 2 bases, with 9 bases between. CDR3 protein: CASSGTPNTGELFF. The CDR3 DNA is TGTGCCAGCAGCGGGACTCCTAACACCGGGGAGCTGTTTTTT.

V is TRBV29-1 and J is TRBJ1-1; 10 bases match TRBD1. The trim removed 6 bases at V and 5 bases at J, leaving 12 bases unmatched. Per the germline V gene, CDR1 is SQVTM and CDR2 is ANQGSEA. The CDR3 sequence is 15 residues long. The CDR3: CSVEAFDRGQTEAFF. CDR3 DNA sequence: TGCAGCGTGGAGGCTTTTGACAGGGGGCAGACTGAAGCTTTCTTT.

The rearrangement uses TRBV5-6 and TRBJ1-2; 8 nucleotides line up with TRBD1. Trimming cost V 4 bases and J 5 bases; bases outside gene matches: 16. Germline V lookup: CDR1 SGHDT, CDR2 YYEEEE. This CDR3 spans 17 amino acids. For the CDR3, the DNA is TGTGCCAGCAGCGCTACCGGGACAGGAGGCTTAGTGTATGGCTACACCTTC. It specifies CASSATGTGGLVYGYTF.

The V gene is TRBV7-9, the J gene TRBJ1-1, with a weak D call TRBD1 (6 bases). This CDR3 spans 12 amino acids. Germline CDR1 SEHNR, CDR2 FQNEAQ (reference sequence). With 1 base removed from V and 9 bases from J, the gap between germline ends came to 9 bases. Here the CDR3 reads CASSLDREKAFF. The CDR3 DNA follows: TGTGCCAGCAGCTTAGACAGGGAAAAAGCTTTCTTT.

The chain carries TRBV27 and TRBJ2-1, with D hard to call. Trimming took 3 bases from V and 7 from J, leaving 10 bases between them. Germline loops: CDR1 MNHEY, CDR2 SMNVEV (reference sequence). The CDR3 contains 13 residues. CDR3 region: CASSLRLGNEQFF. The CDR3 nucleotides are TGTGCCAGCAGTTTGAGGTTGGGTAATGAGCAGTTCTTC.

The chain carries TRBV18 and TRBJ1-1; no clear D. This CDR3 has 15 residues. V lost 2 bases and J 1 base, leaving 11 bases between the germline ends. The germline CDR1 and CDR2 sequences are KGHSH and LQKENI. DNA for the CDR3: TGTGCCAGCTCACCAGTGAGGGTTACGAACACTGAAGCTTTCTTT. Encoded protein: CASSPVRVTNTEAFF.

This clone was observed a few times. CDR3 DNA: TGTGCCAGCAGTGAAGCGCTAGAGGCAACCTATGGCTACACCTTC. Its translation is CASSEALEATYGYTF. J is TRBJ1-2 and V is TRBV2; D remains unclear. V was shortened by 0 bases and J by 4 bases, with 12 bases between the two germline ends. This CDR3 has 15 amino acids. Germline V gene lookup returns CDR1 SNHLY and CDR2 FYNNEI.

The rearrangement links TRBV4-3 to TRBJ1-2, with 9 bases lining up with TRBD1. CDR3 length equals 15 residues. Trimming cost V 1 base and J 7 bases; bases outside gene matches: 7. Germline assignment: CDR1 LGHNA and CDR2 YSLEER. CDR3 amino acids: CASSQGHRGQIGYTF. CDR3 bases: TGCGCCAGCAGCCAAGGCCACAGGGGGCAAATTGGCTACACCTTC.

This chain connects TRBV28 to TRBJ2-1; 11 bases map to TRBD2. J was trimmed by 8 bases and V by 2 bases; bases with no gene match: 2. The germline V gene has CDR1 MDHEN and CDR2 SYDVKM. The CDR3 loop spans 14 amino acids. The CDR3 sequence: CASSLLAGGHEQFF. CDR3 DNA: TGTGCCAGCAGTTTACTAGCGGGAGGCCATGAGCAGTTCTTC.

This clone has at least ten counts. The chain combines TRBV28 with TRBJ2-7, with TRBD2 matching over 13 bases. This CDR3 has 16 amino acids. The ends lost 5 bases at V and 5 bases at J; junction bases unmatched: 9. Looked up from germline, CDR1 is MDHEN and CDR2 is SYDVKM. The CDR3 loop reads CASSEFGLAGVHEQYF. The DNA of the CDR3 is TGTGCCAGCAGTGAGTTCGGACTAGCGGGAGTCCACGAGCAGTACTTC. Filled out from reference TRBV28 and TRBJ2-7, the complete variable domain reads DVKVTQSSRYLVKRTGEKVFLECVQDMDHENMFWYRQDPGLGLRLIYFSYDVKMKEKGDIPEGYSVSREKKERFSLILESASTNQTSMYLCASSEFGLAGVHEQYFGPGTRLTVT.

V usage is TRBV19 and J usage is TRBJ2-3; perhaps TRBD2 as D (6 bases). The germline V and J ends were trimmed by 3 bases and 3 bases, with 13 bases remaining between them. The CDR3 loop spans 15 amino acids. Germline lookup yields CDR1 LNHDA and CDR2 SQIVND (reference sequence). The DNA of the CDR3 is TGTGCCAGTAGTATCGGACGGAGGGGAACAGATACGCAGTATTTT. Translated, it gives CASSIGRRGTDTQYF.